A selection of T cell receptor beta chains follows, all from one sample in a study of blood T cell repertoires in COVID-19. Assay used: immunoSEQ multiplex PCR; TCRdb lists only in-frame clones, some missing. Of 150,000 to 200,000 clones listed, approximately 79% were seen once; the top ten hold about 26%. The sequencing input was peripheral blood. These receptors originate from a woman aged 65 to 85 with acute or convalescent COVID-19. Each CDR3 is given with its conserved first and last residue. The D gene is left open where the match is weak. Rows may omit the clone size; those that give it use once, few, many or a size class.

d_call	clone_size	v_call	cdr3_length	j_call	cdr3_nt	cdr3_aa
TRBD2	few	TRBV24-1	16	TRBJ2-2	TGTGCCACCAGTGATACCACCGGGACTAAGACCGGGGAGCTGTTTTTT	CATSDTTGTKTGELFF
TRBD1	.	TRBV30	13	TRBJ1-2	TGTGCCTGGACCGGACAGGGGGCGGCTGGCTACACCTTC	CAWTGQGAAGYTF
.	.	TRBV2	15	TRBJ2-2	TGTGCCAGCACCTTCCGGGACATTGCCACCGGGGAGCTGTTTTTT	CASTFRDIATGELFF
.	.	TRBV7-3	14	TRBJ2-1	TGTGCCAGCAGCTTAGCCGGGTCCTACAATGAGCAGTTCTTC	CASSLAGSYNEQFF
.	once	TRBV7-2	13	TRBJ2-7	TGTGCCAGCAGCTCGGGACTGATCTACGAGCAGTACTTC	CASSSGLIYEQYF
.	.	TRBV7-3	15	TRBJ1-1	TGTGCCAGCAGGTCTACAAGGGGGTCGAACACTGAAGCTTTCTTT	CASRSTRGSNTEAFF
TRBD2	.	TRBV7-2	14	TRBJ2-7	TGTGCCAGCAGCTTAGTAGCGGGAGCCTACGAGCAGTACTTC	CASSLVAGAYEQYF
.	.	TRBV7-6	17	TRBJ2-5	TGTGCCAGCAGCCCCTCTTCCTTTAGCGGAGAAGAAGAGACCCAGTACTTC	CASSPSSFSGEEETQYF
.	.	TRBV3-1/TRBV3-2	16	TRBJ1-6	TGTGCCAGCAGCCAAGGTAGCAGCTCCTATAATTCACCCCTCCACTTT	CASSQGSSSYNSPLHF
.	.	TRBV4-2	15	TRBJ1-4	TGTGCCAGCAGCCAAAAACAGGGTGGGAACGAAAAACTGTTTTTT	CASSQKQGGNEKLFF
.	.	TRBV3-1/TRBV3-2	15	TRBJ2-7	TGTGCCAGCAGCCAAGATGCACTGCCGACCTACGAGCAGTACTTC	CASSQDALPTYEQYF
TRBD2	.	TRBV9	16	TRBJ2-7	TGTGCCAGCAGCCCCCAGACGGGGGGGGTGAGGAACGAGCAGTACTTC	CASSPQTGGVRNEQYF
.	.	TRBV20-1	11	TRBJ2-3	TGCAGTGCTAGAGATTCTAATACGCAGTATTTT	CSARDSNTQYF
TRBD1	.	TRBV28	14	TRBJ2-1	TGTGCCAGCACACCGGGACAGGTTACGGATGAGCAGTTCTTC	CASTPGQVTDEQFF
TRBD2	once	TRBV11-2	16	TRBJ2-5	TGTGCCAGCAGCTTAACCGGGACTAGCGGGATCGGGACCCAGTACTTC	CASSLTGTSGIGTQYF
.	.	TRBV7-9	16	TRBJ2-7	TGTGCCAGCAGCTCAAACCAACAGGGTTCCATCTACGAGCAGTACTTC	CASSSNQQGSIYEQYF
TRBD2	once	TRBV3-1/TRBV3-2	17	TRBJ2-1	TGTGCCAGCAGCCAAGATATCATGGCTAGCGGGAGTGTTGAGCAGTTCTTC	CASSQDIMASGSVEQFF
.	.	TRBV19	16	TRBJ1-5	TGTGCCAGTAACCCTGGAGGGGCGCAAAGCAATCAGCCCCAGCATTTT	CASNPGGAQSNQPQHF
.	once	TRBV30	13	TRBJ2-1	TGTGCCTGGAGTGGGCAGGAAAGGGGTGAGCAGTTCTTC	CAWSGQERGEQFF
TRBD1	.	TRBV3-1/TRBV3-2	17	TRBJ1-1	TGTGCCAGCAGCCAACAATTGGCGACAGGGGGCCGGACTGAAGCTTTCTTT	CASSQQLATGGRTEAFF
.	.	TRBV27	14	TRBJ2-1	TGTGCCAGCAGTTTATTGGGCTTAAACAATGAGCAGTTCTTC	CASSLLGLNNEQFF
TRBD1	few	TRBV24-1	17	TRBJ1-5	TGTGCCACCAGTGACTCCGGGACAGGGGCCGATAATCAGCCCCAGCATTTT	CATSDSGTGADNQPQHF
.	.	TRBV10-2	15	TRBJ1-5	TGCGCCAGCAGTGATCAGCCAGCTGGAGGTCAGCCCCAGCATTTT	CASSDQPAGGQPQHF
.	.	TRBV19	16	TRBJ2-4	TGTGCCAGTAGTACCCAATCGGACTTAGCCAAAAACATTCAGTACTTC	CASSTQSDLAKNIQYF
TRBD1	.	TRBV7-8	14	TRBJ1-1	TGTGCCAGCAGCAGCCGACAGGGGGTCGGAGAAGCTTTCTTT	CASSSRQGVGEAFF
.	.	TRBV4-1	14	TRBJ2-2	TGCGCCAGCAGCCCCTGGGGCGGTACCGGGGAGCTGTTTTTT	CASSPWGGTGELFF
TRBD1	.	TRBV19	16	TRBJ1-6	TGTGCCAGTAGTATTAGCATGACAGGGTGGAATTCACCCCTCCACTTT	CASSISMTGWNSPLHF
TRBD1	.	TRBV27	14	TRBJ2-1	TGTGCCAGCAGGGGACAGGGGGCTCGGAATGAGCAGTTCTTC	CASRGQGARNEQFF
TRBD1	once	TRBV20-1	18	TRBJ1-1	TGCAGTGCTAGTAAGGACAGGGGGCGGTCCGCCGAGTCGGCTGAAGCTTTCTTT	CSASKDRGRSAESAEAFF
.	.	TRBV5-1	14	TRBJ1-3	TGCGCCAGCCTGCTTCAGGGTGCTGGAAACACCATATATTTT	CASLLQGAGNTIYF
TRBD2	.	TRBV9	22	TRBJ2-7	TGTGCCAGCAGTCCCTCCTTCCGCATCACGGGGACTAGCGGGAGTATTAGCCACGAGCAGTACTTC	CASSPSFRITGTSGSISHEQYF
.	.	TRBV18	15	TRBJ1-5	TGTGCCAGCTCACCGGCGGAGAGCGATGGTCAGCCCCAGCATTTT	CASSPAESDGQPQHF
TRBD1	.	TRBV3-1/TRBV3-2	14	TRBJ1-3	TGTGCCAGCAGCCCGGGGACAGCTGGAAACACCATATATTTT	CASSPGTAGNTIYF
TRBD1	.	TRBV2	14	TRBJ1-2	TGTGCCAGCAGTATGGGACAGGGGGCCGATGGCTACACCTTC	CASSMGQGADGYTF
TRBD1	.	TRBV12-3/TRBV12-4	13	TRBJ2-1	TGTGCCAGCAGTTTGAGGGGGCTCAATGAGCAGTTCTTC	CASSLRGLNEQFF
.	once	TRBV7-2	17	TRBJ2-2	TGTGCCAGCAGCTTAAACGGCGGGACTTCAGACACCGGGGAGCTGTTTTTT	CASSLNGGTSDTGELFF
TRBD2	.	TRBV24-1	14	TRBJ2-5	TGTGCCACCGGATTAGCGGGATCCCAAGAGACCCAGTACTTC	CATGLAGSQETQYF
.	.	TRBV3-1/TRBV3-2	15	TRBJ2-5	TGTGCCAGCAGCCTCTCCTTCGGGAGCGGGGAGACCCAGTACTTC	CASSLSFGSGETQYF
.	.	TRBV18	13	TRBJ2-7	TGTGCCAGCTCACTAGCGGATTCCTACGAGCAGTACTTC	CASSLADSYEQYF
.	.	TRBV27	14	TRBJ2-3	TGTGCCAGCAGTTTTGCTGGGGGCGGAGATACGCAGTATTTT	CASSFAGGGDTQYF
TRBD1	.	TRBV5-1	14	TRBJ2-3	TGCGCCAGCAGCCCGACAGGGGCCACAGATACGCAGTATTTT	CASSPTGATDTQYF
.	.	TRBV10-3	13	TRBJ2-5	TGTGCCATCAGCGATTCAGGGCAAGAGACCCAGTACTTC	CAISDSGQETQYF
.	.	TRBV30	16	TRBJ1-6	TGTGCCTGGATGGGCCCGGAAAAGACCCCTAATTCACCCCTCCACTTT	CAWMGPEKTPNSPLHF
TRBD2	.	TRBV7-6	16	TRBJ2-7	TGTGCCAGCAGCTTAGGGTCTAGCGGGAGTCTCAACGAGCAGTACTTC	CASSLGSSGSLNEQYF